This paragraph reports one T cell receptor beta chain. Antigen specificity is unknown. Graft tissue was processed to release intraepithelial and lamina propria lymphocytes. These data belong to a study of graft-versus-host responses after intestinal transplantation. On the study more broadly: The study gave all recipients anti-thymocyte globulin induction, then tacrolimus and steroids for approximately 3 years. Broader study findings: Early HvG declines after transplant were associated with peak circulating GvH clone levels.

This table comes from immunoSEQ multiplex PCR, and its TCRdb copy is limited to in-frame clones, with some not included. Among 15,000 to 20,000 clones listed, approximately 86% were seen once. CDR1 is ENHRY and CDR2 is SYGVKD in the germline V gene. The CDR3 spans 15 residues. V shed 3 bases and J 6 bases; nucleotides not matched to a gene: 3. This sample comprised ileum tissue, obtained 17 days after transplant. This sequence joins TRBV10-3 and TRBJ2-2; 11 bases map to TRBD1. The receptor's source is a human patient who received an intestinal transplant, so some T cells may come from the graft donor. The CDR3 is CAISDWDRGSGELFF. CDR3 coding DNA: TGTGCCATCAGTGATTGGGACAGGGGGTCCGGGGAGCTGTTTTTT.